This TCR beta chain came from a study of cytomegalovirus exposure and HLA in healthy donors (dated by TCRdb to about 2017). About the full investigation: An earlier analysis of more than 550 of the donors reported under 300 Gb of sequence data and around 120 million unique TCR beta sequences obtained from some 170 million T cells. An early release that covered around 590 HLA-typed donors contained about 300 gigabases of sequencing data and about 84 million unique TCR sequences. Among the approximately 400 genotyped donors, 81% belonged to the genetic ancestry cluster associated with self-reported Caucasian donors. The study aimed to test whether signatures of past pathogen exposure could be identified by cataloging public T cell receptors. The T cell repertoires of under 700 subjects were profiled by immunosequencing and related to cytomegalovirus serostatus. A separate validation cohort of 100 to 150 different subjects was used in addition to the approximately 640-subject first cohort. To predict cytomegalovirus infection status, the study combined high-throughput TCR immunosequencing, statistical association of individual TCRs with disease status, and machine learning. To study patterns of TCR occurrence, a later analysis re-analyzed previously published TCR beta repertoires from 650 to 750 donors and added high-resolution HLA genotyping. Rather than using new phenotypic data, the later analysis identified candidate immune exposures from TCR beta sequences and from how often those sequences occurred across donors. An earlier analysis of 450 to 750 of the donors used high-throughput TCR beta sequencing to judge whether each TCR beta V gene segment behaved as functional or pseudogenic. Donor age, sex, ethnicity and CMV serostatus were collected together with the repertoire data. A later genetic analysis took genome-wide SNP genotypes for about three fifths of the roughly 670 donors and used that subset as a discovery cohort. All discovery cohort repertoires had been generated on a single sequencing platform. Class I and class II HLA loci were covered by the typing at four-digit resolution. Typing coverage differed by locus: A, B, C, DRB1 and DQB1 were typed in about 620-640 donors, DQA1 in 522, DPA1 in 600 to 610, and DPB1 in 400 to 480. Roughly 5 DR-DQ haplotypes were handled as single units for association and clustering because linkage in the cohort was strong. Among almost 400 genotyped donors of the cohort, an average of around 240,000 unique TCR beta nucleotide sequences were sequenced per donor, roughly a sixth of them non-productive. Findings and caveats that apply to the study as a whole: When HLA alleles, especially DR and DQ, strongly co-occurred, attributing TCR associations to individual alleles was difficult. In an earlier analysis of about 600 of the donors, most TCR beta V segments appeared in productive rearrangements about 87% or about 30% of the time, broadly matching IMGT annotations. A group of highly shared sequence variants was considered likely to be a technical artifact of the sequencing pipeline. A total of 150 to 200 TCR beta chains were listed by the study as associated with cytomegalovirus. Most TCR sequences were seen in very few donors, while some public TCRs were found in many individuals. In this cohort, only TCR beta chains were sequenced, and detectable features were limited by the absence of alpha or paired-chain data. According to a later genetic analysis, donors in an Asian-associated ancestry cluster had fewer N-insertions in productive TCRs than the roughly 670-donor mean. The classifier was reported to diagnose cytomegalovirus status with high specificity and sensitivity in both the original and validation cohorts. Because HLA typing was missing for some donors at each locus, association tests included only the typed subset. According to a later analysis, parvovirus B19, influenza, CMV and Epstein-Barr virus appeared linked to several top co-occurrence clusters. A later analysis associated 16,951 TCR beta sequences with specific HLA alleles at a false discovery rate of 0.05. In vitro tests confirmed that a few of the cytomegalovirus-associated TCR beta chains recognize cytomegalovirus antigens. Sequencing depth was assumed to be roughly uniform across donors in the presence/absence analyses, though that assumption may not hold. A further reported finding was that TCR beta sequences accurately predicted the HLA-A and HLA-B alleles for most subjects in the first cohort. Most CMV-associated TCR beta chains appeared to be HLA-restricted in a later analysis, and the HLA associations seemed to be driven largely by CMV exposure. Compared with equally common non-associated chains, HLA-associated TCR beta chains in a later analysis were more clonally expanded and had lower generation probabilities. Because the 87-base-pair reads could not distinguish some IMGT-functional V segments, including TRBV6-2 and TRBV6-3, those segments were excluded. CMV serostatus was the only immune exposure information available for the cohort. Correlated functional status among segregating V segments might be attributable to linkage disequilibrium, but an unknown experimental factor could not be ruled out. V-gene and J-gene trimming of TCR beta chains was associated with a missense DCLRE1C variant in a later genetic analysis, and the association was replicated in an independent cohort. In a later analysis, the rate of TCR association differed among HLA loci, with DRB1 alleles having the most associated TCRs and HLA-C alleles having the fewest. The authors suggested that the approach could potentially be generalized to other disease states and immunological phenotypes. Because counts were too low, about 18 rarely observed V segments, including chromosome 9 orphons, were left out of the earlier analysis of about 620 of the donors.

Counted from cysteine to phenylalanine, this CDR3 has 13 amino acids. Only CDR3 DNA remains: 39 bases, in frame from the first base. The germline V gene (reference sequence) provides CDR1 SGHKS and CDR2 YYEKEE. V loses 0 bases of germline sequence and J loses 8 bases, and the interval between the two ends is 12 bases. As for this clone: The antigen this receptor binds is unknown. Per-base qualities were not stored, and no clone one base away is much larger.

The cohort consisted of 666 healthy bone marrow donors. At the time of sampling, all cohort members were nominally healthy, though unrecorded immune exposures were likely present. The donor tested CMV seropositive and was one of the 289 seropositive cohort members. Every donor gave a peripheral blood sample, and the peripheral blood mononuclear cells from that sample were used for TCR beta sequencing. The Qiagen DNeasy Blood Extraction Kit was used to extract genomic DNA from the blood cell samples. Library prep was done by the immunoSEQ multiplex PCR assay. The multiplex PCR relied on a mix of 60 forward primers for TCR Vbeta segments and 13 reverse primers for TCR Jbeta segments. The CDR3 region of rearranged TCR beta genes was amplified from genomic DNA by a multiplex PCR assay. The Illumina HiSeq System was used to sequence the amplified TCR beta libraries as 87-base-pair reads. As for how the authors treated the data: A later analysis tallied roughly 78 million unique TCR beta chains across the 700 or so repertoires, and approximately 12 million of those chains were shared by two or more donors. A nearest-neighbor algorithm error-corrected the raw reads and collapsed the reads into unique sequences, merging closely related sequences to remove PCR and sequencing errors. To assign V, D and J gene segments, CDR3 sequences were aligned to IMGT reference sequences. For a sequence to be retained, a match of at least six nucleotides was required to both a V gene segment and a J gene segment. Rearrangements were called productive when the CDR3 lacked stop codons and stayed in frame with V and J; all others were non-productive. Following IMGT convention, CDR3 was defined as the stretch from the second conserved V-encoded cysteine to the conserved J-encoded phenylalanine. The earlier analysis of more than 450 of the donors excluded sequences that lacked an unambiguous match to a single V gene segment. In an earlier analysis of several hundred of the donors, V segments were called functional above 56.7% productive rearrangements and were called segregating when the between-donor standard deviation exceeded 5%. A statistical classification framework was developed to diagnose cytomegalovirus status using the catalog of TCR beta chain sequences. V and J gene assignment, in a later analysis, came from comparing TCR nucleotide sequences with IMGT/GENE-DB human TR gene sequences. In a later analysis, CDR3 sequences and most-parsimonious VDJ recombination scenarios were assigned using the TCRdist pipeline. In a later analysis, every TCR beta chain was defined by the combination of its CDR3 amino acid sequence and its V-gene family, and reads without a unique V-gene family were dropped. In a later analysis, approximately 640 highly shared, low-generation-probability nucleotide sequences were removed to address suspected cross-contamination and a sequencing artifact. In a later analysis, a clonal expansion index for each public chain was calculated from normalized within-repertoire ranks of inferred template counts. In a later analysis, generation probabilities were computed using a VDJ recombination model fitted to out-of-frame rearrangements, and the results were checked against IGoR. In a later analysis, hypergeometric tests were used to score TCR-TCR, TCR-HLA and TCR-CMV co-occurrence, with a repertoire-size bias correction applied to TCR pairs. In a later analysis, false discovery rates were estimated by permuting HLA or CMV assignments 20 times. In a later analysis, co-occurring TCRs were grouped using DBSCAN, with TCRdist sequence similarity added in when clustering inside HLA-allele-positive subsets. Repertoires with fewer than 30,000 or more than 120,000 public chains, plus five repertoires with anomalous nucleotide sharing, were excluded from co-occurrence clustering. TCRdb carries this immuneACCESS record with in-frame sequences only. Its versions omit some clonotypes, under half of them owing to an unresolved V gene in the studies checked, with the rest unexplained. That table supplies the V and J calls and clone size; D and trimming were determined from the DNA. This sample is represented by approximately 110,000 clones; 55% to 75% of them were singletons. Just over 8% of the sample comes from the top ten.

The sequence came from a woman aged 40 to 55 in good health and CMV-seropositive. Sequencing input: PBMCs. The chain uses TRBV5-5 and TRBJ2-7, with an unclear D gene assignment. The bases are TGTGCCAGCAGCTTGGACGTTAGTGCTCAGCAGTACTTC. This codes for CASSLDVSAQQYF.